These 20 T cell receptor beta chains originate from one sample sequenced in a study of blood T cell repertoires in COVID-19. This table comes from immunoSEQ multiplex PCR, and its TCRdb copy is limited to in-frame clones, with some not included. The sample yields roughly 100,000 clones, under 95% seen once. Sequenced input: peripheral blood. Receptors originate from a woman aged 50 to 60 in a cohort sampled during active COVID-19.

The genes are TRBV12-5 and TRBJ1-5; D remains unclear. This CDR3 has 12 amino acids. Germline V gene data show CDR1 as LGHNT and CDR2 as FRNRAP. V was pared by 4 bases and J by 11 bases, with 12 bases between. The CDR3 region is CASGSGLSSQHF. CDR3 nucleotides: TGTGCTAGTGGTTCCGGTTTATCGTCCCAGCATTTT.

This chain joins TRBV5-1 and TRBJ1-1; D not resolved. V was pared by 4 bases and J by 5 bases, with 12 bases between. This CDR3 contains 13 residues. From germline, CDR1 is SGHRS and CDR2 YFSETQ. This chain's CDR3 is CASSPGGRTEAFF. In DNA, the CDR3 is TGCGCCAGCAGCCCAGGAGGGAGGACTGAAGCTTTCTTT. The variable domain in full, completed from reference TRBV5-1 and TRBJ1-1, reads KAGVTQTPRYLIKTRGQQVTLSCSPISGHRSVSWYQQTPGQGLQFLFEYFSETQRNKGNFPGRFSGRQFSNSRSEMNVSTLELGDSALYLCASSPGGRTEAFFGQGTRLTVV.

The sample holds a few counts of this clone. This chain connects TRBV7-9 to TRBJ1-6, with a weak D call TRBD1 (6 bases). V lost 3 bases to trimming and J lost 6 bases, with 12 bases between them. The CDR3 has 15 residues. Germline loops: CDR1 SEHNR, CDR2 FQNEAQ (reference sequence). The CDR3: CASSFTGNGNSPLHF. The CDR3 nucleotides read TGTGCCAGCAGCTTCACAGGGAACGGTAATTCACCCCTCCACTTT.

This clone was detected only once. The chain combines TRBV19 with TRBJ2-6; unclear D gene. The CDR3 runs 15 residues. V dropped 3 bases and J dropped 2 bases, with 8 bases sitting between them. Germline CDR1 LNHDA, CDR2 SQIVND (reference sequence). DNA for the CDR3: TGTGCCAGTAGTATTTCATTAGCTGGGGCCAACGTCCTGACTTTC. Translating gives CASSISLAGANVLTF.

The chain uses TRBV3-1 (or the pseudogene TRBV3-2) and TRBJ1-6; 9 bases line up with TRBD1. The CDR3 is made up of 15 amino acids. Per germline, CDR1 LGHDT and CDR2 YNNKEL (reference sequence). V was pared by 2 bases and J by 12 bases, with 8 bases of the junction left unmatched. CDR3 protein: CASSQSRDRVQPLHF. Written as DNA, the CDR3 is TGTGCCAGCAGCCAAAGTCGGGACAGGGTTCAACCCCTCCACTTT.

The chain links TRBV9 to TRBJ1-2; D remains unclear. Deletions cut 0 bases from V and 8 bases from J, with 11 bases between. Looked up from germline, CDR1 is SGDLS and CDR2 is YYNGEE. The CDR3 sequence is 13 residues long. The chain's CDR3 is CASSVGGRGGYTF. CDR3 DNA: TGTGCCAGCAGCGTAGGAGGCAGAGGGGGCTACACCTTC. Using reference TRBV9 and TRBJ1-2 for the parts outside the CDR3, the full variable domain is DSGVTQTPKHLITATGQRVTLRCSPRSGDLSVYWYQQSLDQGLQFLIQYYNGEERAKGNILERFSAQQFPDLHSELNLSSLELGDSALYFCASSVGGRGGYTFGSGTRLTVV.

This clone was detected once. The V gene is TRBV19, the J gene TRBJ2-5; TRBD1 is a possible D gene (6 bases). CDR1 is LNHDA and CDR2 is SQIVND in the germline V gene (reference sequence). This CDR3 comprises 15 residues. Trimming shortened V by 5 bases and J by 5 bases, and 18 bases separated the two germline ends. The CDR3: CASSGSHRAFETQYF. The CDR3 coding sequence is TGTGCCAGTAGTGGATCCCACAGGGCCTTTGAGACCCAGTACTTC.

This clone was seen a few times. CDR3 residues: CASSERRTVDNSPLHF. Written as DNA, the CDR3 is TGTGCCAGCAGTGAAAGGCGAACAGTTGACAATTCACCCCTCCACTTT. The chain uses TRBV6-1 and TRBJ1-6; D is ambiguous. Trimming took 2 bases from V and 7 from J, leaving 15 bases between them. The V gene's germline CDR1 is MNHNS and CDR2 SASEGT. The CDR3 loop spans 16 amino acids.

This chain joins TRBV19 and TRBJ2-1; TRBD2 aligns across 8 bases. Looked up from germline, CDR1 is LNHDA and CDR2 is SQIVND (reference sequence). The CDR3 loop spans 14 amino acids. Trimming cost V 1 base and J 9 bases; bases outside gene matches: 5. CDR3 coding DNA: TGTGCCAGTAGTATAGCGGGGGGGCCAAGTGAGCAGTTCTTC. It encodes CASSIAGGPSEQFF. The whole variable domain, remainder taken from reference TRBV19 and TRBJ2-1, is DGGITQSPKYLFRKEGQNVTLSCEQNLNHDAMYWYRQDPGQGLRLIYYSQIVNDFQKGDIAEGYSVSREKKESFPLTVTSAQKNPTAFYLCASSIAGGPSEQFFGPGTRLTVL.

CDR3 DNA: TGTGCCAGTAGTATAGATTGGATTCCGACTCCCAACATAGTCACAGATACGCAGTATTTT. The encoded protein is CASSIDWIPTPNIVTDTQYF. This sequence joins TRBV19 and TRBJ2-3; the D is unclear. The V gene lost 0 bases and the J gene lost 2 bases, with 24 bases spanning the gap. This CDR3 is built from 20 residues. The V gene's germline CDR1 is LNHDA and CDR2 SQIVND (reference sequence).

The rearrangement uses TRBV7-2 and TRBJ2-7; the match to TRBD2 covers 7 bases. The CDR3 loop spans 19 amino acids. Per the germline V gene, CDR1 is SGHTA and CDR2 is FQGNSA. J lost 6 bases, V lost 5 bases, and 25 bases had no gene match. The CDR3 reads CASSKEVGEGMIFVTEQYF. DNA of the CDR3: TGTGCCAGCAGCAAGGAGGTCGGGGAGGGGATGATCTTCGTGACCGAGCAGTACTTC.

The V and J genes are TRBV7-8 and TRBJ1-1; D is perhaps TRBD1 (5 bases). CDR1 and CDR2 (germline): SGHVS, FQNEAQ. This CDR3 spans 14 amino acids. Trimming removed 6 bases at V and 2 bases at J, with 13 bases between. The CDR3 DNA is TGTGCCAGCAGTTTCGGGGGAGTTAACACTGAAGCTTTCTTT. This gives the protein CASSFGGVNTEAFF.

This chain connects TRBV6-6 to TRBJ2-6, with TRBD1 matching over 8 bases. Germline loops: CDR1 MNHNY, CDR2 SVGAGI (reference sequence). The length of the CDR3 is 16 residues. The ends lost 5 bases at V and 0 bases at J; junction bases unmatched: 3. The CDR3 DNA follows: TGTGCCAGCAGTACAGGGGGTGTCTCTGGGGCCAACGTCCTGACTTTC. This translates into CASSTGGVSGANVLTF.

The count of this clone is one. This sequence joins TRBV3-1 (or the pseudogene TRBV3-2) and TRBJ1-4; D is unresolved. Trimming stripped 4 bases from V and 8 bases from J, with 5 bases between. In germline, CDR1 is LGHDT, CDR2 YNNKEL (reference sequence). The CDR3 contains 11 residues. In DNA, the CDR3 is TGTGCCAGCAGCCTCGGGGAAAAACTGTTTTTT. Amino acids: CASSLGEKLFF.

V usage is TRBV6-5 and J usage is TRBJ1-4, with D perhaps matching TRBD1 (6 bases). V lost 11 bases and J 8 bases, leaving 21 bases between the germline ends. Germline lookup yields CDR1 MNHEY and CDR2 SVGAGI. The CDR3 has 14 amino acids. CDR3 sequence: CASAGRGPGEKLFF. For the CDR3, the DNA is TGTGCCTCTGCAGGCAGGGGCCCAGGGGAAAAACTGTTTTTT.

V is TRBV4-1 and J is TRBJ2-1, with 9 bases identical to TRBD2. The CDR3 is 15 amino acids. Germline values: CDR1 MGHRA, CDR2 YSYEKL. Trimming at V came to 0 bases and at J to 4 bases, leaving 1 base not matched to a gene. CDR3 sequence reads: CASSQDLAGYNEQFF. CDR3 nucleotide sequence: TGCGCCAGCAGCCAAGATCTAGCGGGGTACAATGAGCAGTTCTTC.

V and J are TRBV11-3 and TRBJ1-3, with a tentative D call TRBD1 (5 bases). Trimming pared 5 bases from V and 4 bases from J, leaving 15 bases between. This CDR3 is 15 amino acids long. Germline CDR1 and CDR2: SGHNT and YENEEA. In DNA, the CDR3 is TGTGCCAGCAGCACGGGACGGGGGGAAGGAAACACCATATATTTT. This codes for CASSTGRGEGNTIYF.

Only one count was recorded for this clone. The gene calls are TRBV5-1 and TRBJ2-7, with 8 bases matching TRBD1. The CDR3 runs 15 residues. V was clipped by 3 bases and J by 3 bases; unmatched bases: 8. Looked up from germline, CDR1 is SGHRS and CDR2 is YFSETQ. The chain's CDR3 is CASSSGDRWRYEQYF. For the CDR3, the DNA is TGCGCCAGCAGCTCAGGGGACAGGTGGCGCTACGAGCAGTACTTC.

The DNA of the CDR3 is TGTGCCAGCAGTAGGGTTCCGAGACAGGCGAACACCGGGGAGCTGTTTTTT. It is translated as CASSRVPRQANTGELFF. This chain connects TRBV27 to TRBJ2-2; a possible D gene is TRBD1 (6 bases). The CDR3 loop spans 17 amino acids. Germline-derived CDR1 and CDR2 are MNHEY and SMNVEV (reference sequence). V shed 5 bases and J shed 0 bases, with 16 bases lying between them.

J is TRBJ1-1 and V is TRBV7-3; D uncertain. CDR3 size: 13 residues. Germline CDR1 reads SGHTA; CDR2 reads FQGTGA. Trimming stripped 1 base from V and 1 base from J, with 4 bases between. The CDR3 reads CASSLRGNTEAFF. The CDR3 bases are TGTGCCAGCAGCTTAAGAGGGAACACTGAAGCTTTCTTT.